The entry that follows covers one T cell receptor (beta chain) sequence. Repertoires were generated with immunoSEQ multiplex PCR, while TCRdb's copy carries only in-frame clones and drops some. The sample records 85,000 to 130,000 clones, around four fifths being singletons. This record belongs to a study of blood T cell repertoires in COVID-19. Study-wide context: COVID-19 samples collected from the United States, Italy and Spain covered acute and convalescent phases.

This receptor was obtained from a man aged 55 to 70 with acute or convalescent COVID-19. The sequenced material came from peripheral blood.

DNA for the CDR3: TGTGCCAGCAGCTTAGCGCAGGCCTACACCGGGGAGCTGTTTTTT. It codes for CASSLAQAYTGELFF. The chain couples TRBV13 to TRBJ2-2; D is ambiguous. The germline V gene has CDR1 PRHDT and CDR2 FYEKMQ (reference sequence). V lost 1 base and J 3 bases, leaving 9 bases between the germline ends. This CDR3 comprises 15 residues.